This TCR beta chain appears in the sequencing data of a study of T-cell reconstitution after alpha-beta-depleted transplantation in children. As to this clonotype: A much larger clone sits a single nucleotide away, making a read error possible.

This CDR3 spans 18 amino acids. Preparation of the TCRbeta library involved a method that used unique molecular identifiers. TCRdb recomputed calls from the PCR reads with MiXCR, one row per CDR3 protein. The sample consists of 200,000 to 250,000 distinct CDR3 sequences, around 9.9% of them appearing once. This receptor was obtained from a child in the first two years of life with acute myeloid leukemia, due to receive a stem cell transplant. The specimen comprised PBMCs, sampled before TCRalphabeta/CD19-depleted stem cell transplant. This chain joins TRBV12-3 or TRBV12-4 and TRBJ2-3; 9 bases fit TRBD2. The CDR3 region is CARSLEAGSGGQGDTQYF. CDR3 DNA: TGTGCCCGCAGTTTAGAGGCGGGTAGCGGGGGTCAAGGAGATACGCAGTATTTT.